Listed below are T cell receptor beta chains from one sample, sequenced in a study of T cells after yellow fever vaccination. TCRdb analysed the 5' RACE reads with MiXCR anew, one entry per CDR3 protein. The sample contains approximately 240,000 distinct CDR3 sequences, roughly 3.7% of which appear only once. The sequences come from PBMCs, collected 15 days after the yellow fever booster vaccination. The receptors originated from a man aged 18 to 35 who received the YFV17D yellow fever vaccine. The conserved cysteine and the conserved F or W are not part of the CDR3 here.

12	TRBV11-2	ASSLVRPYNEQF
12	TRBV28	AILPGQGLGEQF
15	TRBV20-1	SARTGTSGGERDTQY
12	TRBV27	ASSNNGGHYEQY
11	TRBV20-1	SAAPASRAEQF
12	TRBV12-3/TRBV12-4	ASSIQGPNTEAF
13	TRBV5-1	ASSLRGQGNYGYT
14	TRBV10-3	AISENPGQYNSPLH
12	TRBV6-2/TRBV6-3	ASTRGGFYNEQF
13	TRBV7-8	ASTLDRATYNEQF
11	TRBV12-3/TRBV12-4	ASVAGGGGTQY
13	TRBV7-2	ASSLAVSGANVLT
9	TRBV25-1	ASSQDSPLH
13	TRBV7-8	ASSPKPDSNQPQH